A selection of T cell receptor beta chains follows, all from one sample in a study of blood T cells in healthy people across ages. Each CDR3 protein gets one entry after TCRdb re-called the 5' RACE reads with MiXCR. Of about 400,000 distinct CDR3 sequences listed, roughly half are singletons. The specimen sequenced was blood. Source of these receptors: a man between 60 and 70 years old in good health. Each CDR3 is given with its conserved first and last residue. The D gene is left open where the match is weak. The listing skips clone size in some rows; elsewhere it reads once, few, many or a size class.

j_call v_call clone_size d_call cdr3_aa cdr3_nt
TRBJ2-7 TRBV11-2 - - CASSLVQSDYEQYF TGTGCCAGCAGCTTAGTACAGTCGGACTACGAGCAGTACTTC
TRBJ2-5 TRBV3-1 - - CASSQERSLFLETQYF TGTGCCAGCAGCCAAGAACGGTCTCTGTTTTTGGAGACCCAGTACTTC
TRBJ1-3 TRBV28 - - CASSFSGAGNTIYF TGTGCCAGCAGTTTCTCTGGTGCTGGAAACACCATATATTTT
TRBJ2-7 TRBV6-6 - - CASSSPNLGEQYF TGTGCCAGCAGTTCCCCGAACCTCGGCGAGCAGTACTTC
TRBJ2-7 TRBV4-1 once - CASSQSLSRSYEQYF TGCGCCAGCAGCCAAAGCCTTTCACGATCCTACGAGCAGTACTTC
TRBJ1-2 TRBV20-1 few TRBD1 CSASQGDYGYTF TGCAGTGCTAGTCAGGGGGACTATGGCTACACCTTC
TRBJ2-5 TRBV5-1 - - CASSSSVSARRGETQYF TGCGCCAGCAGCTCGAGCGTCTCAGCCCGGCGGGGAGAGACCCAGTACTTC
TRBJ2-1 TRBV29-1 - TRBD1 CSAPGQGPNEQFF TGCAGCGCCCCGGGACAGGGACCAAATGAGCAGTTCTTC
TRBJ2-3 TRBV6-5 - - CASSSPGSGDTQYF TGTGCCAGCAGTTCCCCGGGGTCGGGAGATACGCAGTATTTT
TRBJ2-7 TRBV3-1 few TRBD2 CASSPPQHLRGNYEQYF TGTGCCAGCAGCCCCCCGCAGCATTTGCGGGGGAACTACGAGCAGTACTTC
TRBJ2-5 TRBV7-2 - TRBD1 CASSYGTVRHETQYF TGTGCCAGCAGCTATGGGACAGTAAGACATGAGACCCAGTACTTC
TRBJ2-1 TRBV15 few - CATSRKAGQEQFF TGTGCCACCAGCAGAAAAGCGGGCCAGGAGCAGTTCTTC
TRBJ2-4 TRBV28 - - CASSLRQRPKNIQYF TGTGCCAGCAGTCTCCGACAGCGACCCAAAAACATTCAGTACTTC
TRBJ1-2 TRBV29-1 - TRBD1 CSVERQGAGGYTF TGCAGCGTTGAGCGACAGGGGGCGGGTGGCTACACCTTC
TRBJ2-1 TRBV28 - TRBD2 CASTTGTRRLQGQFF TGTGCCAGCACCACCGGGACTAGGAGGCTACAAGGGCAGTTCTTC
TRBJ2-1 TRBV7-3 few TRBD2 CASSPRGTSGYNEQFF TGTGCCAGCAGCCCAAGGGGGACTAGCGGGTACAATGAGCAGTTCTTC
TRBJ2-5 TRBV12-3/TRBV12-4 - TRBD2 CASRGLGGGYQETQYF TGTGCCAGCAGGGGATTGGGGGGGGGGTACCAAGAGACCCAGTACTTC
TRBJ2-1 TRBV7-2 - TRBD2 CASSLPPSGSNEQFF TGTGCCAGCAGCTTACCCCCTAGCGGGTCCAATGAGCAGTTCTTC
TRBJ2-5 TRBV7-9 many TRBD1 CASSSDRDQETQYF TGTGCCAGCAGCTCTGACAGGGACCAAGAGACCCAGTACTTC
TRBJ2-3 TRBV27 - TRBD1 CASTNPGGASDTQYF TGTGCCAGCACCAACCCAGGGGGCGCGTCAGATACGCAGTATTTT
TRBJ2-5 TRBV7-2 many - CASGKQETQYF TGTGCCAGCGGCAAACAAGAGACCCAGTACTTC
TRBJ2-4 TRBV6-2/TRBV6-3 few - CASSRNLQGGKNIQYF TGTGCCAGCAGCCGAAACCTACAGGGAGGCAAAAACATTCAGTACTTC
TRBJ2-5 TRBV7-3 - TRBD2 CASSPSGSLSETQYF TGTGCCAGCAGCCCTAGCGGGAGTCTATCCGAGACCCAGTACTTC
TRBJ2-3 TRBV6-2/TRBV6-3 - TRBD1 CASSSTDRGSTDTQYF TGTGCCAGCAGTTCCACGGACAGGGGTAGCACAGATACGCAGTATTTT
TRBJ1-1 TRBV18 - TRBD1 CASSPGQSGTEAFF TGTGCCAGCTCACCGGGACAGTCGGGAACTGAAGCTTTCTTT
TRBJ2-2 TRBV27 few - CAISKTGNTGELFF TGTGCCATCTCGAAGACAGGGAACACCGGGGAGCTGTTTTTT
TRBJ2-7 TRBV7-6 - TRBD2 CASSRVPATSGGAYEQYF TGTGCCAGCAGCCGAGTCCCAGCTACTAGCGGGGGGGCCTACGAGCAGTACTTC
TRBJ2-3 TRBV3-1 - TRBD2 CASSLTSGGGADTQYF TGTGCCAGCAGCCTCACTAGCGGGGGGGGTGCAGATACGCAGTATTTT
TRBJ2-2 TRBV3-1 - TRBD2 CASSQTGGNTGELFF TGTGCCAGCAGCCAAACGGGGGGGAACACCGGGGAGCTGTTTTTT
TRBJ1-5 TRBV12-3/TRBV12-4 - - CASAGSLSNLPQHF TGTGCCAGCGCAGGATCACTGAGCAATCTGCCCCAGCATTTT
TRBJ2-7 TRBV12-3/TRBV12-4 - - CASSRGQLYNEQYF TGTGCCAGCAGTAGGGGACAACTATACAATGAGCAGTACTTC
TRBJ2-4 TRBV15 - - CATSGDVVAPLYF TGTGCCACCAGCGGAGATGTAGTAGCTCCCCTGTACTTC
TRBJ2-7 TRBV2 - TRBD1 CASSAETGTEQYF TGTGCCAGCAGTGCCGAGACAGGGACCGAGCAGTACTTC
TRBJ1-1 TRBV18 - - CASSPSGQMNTEAFF TGTGCCAGCTCACCATCCGGGCAGATGAACACTGAAGCTTTCTTT
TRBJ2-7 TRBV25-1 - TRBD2 CASSATSGTYNEQYF TGTGCCAGCAGTGCGACTAGCGGGACCTACAATGAGCAGTACTTC
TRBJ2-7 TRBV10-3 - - CAISERPSYEQYF TGTGCCATCAGTGAGCGGCCCTCCTACGAGCAGTACTTC
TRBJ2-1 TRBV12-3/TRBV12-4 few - CASSLVGTPTDEQFF TGTGCCAGCAGTTTAGTGGGGACCCCGACGGATGAGCAGTTCTTC
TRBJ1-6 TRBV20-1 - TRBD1 CSARVQGKPNSPLHF TGCAGTGCTAGAGTACAGGGGAAACCCAATTCACCCCTCCACTTT
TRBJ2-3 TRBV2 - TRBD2 CASISGTSTGPRYF TGTGCCAGCATCTCCGGGACTAGCACGGGTCCTCGGTATTTT
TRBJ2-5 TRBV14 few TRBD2 CASSPPGTSGGETQYF TGTGCCAGCAGCCCCCCCGGGACTAGTGGTGGAGAGACCCAGTACTTC
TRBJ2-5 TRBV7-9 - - CASSLEHVSGPEQYF TGTGCCAGCAGCTTAGAGCATGTTTCAGGGCCTGAGCAGTACTTC
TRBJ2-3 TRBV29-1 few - CSVPSPSTDTQYF TGCAGCGTTCCGTCGCCTAGCACAGATACGCAGTATTTT
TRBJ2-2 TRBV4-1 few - CASSRSVGDTGELFF TGCGCCAGCAGCCGATCCGTAGGGGACACCGGGGAGCTGTTTTTT
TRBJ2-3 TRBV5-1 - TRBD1 CASSLHHSQEDREVERTDTQYF TGCGCCAGCAGCTTGCACCACTCGCAAGAGGACAGGGAGGTGGAACGCACAGATACGCAGTATTTT
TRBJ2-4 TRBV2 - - CASIKGQGKGEQYF TGTGCCAGCATCAAGGGGCAGGGGAAGGGGGAGCAGTACTTC
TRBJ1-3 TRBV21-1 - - CASSAQLKSGNTIYF TGTGCCAGCAGCGCCCAATTAAAATCTGGAAACACCATATATTTT
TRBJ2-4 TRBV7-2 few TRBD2 CASSPSSGRGAKNIQYF TGTGCCAGCAGCCCCTCTAGCGGGAGGGGGGCCAAAAACATTCAGTACTTC
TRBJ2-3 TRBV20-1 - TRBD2 CSATGLVIDTQYF TGCAGTGCTACGGGACTAGTAATAGATACGCAGTATTTT
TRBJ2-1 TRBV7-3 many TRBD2 CASSSAVAGGKKDEQFF TGTGCCAGCAGCTCCGCGGTGGCGGGAGGGAAAAAGGATGAGCAGTTCTTC
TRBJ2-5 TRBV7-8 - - CASSLVAALLGETQYF TGTGCCAGCAGCTTAGTTGCGGCACTCCTGGGGGAGACCCAGTACTTC